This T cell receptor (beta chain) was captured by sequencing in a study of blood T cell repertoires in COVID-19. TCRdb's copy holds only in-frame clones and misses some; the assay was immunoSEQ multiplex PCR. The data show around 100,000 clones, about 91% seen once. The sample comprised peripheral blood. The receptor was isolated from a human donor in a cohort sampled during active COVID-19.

This CDR3 is CASSYSTGEAFF. DNA for the CDR3: TGTGCCAGCAGTTACTCGACGGGTGAAGCTTTCTTT. This chain joins TRBV6-5 and TRBJ1-1; D gene uncertain. From germline, CDR1 is MNHEY and CDR2 SVGAGI. Between the trimmed V and J ends, which lost 0 bases and 7 bases, there was a span of 6 bases. The CDR3 contains 12 residues.